This T cell receptor (beta chain) was obtained from a study of radiotherapy plus CTLA-4 blockade in lung cancer. Germline CDR1 SNHLY, CDR2 FYNNEI. This CDR3 contains 16 residues. The V and J ends lost 2 bases and 2 bases respectively, with 13 bases between them. This clone was found once. Its antigen is currently unknown. Method: immunoSEQ multiplex PCR; TCRdb's copy keeps in-frame clones and lacks some. The data contain 55,000 to 80,000 clones, around four fifths of them seen just once; the ten biggest clones take up 7% to 8%. General study results and limits: The authors reported that early blood T cell clone dynamics, with interferon-beta, best predicted response. Expansion in blood of tumor-derived TCR clones was seen after radiotherapy plus ipilimumab.

Chemo-refractory metastatic non-small-cell lung cancer patients were treated with focal radiation plus CTLA-4 blockade with ipilimumab. This sample comprised peripheral blood, obtained from a patient treated with radiotherapy plus ipilimumab. The source of this sequence is a human donor with non-small cell lung cancer who had a complete response to radiotherapy plus ipilimumab. The chain employs TRBV2 and TRBJ1-5; D gene uncertain. This chain's CDR3 is CASSEYGNDRNQPQHF. CDR3 in DNA: TGTGCCAGCAGTGAATACGGGAACGACCGCAATCAGCCCCAGCATTTT.